Following are 18 T cell receptor beta chains from one sample sequenced in a study of cytomegalovirus exposure and HLA in healthy donors (TCRdb year 2017). The library was produced with the immunoSEQ multiplex PCR assay. The multiplex PCR relied on a mix of 60 forward primers for TCR Vbeta segments and 13 reverse primers for TCR Jbeta segments. TCRdb holds this immuneACCESS table with in-frame rearrangements only. Some clones are missing; in checked studies, unresolved V genes explain under half, and the rest has no known cause. For this sample there are roughly 200,000 clones; over 75% appear just once. The leading ten clones occupy 2% to 2.5% of the sample. Sequencing used PBMCs. These receptors all come from a woman aged 45-60 years in good health and CMV-seronegative.

The table lists this clone with a few counts. This sequence joins TRBV28 and TRBJ2-2; 10 nucleotides agree with TRBD1. Per germline, CDR1 MDHEN and CDR2 SYDVKM. This CDR3 region has 15 residues. The V and J ends lost 6 bases and 7 bases, in that order; junction bases with no gene match: 8. CDR3: CASRRTGGRFGELFF. The CDR3 DNA is TGTGCCAGCAGACGGACAGGGGGTCGATTCGGGGAGCTGTTTTTT.

V and J are TRBV4-1 and TRBJ2-3; 8 bases map to TRBD2. The V gene's germline CDR1 is MGHRA and CDR2 YSYEKL. The CDR3 has 15 amino acids. Trimming removed 4 bases from V and 5 bases from J; junction bases left unmatched: 8. Here the CDR3 DNA reads TGCGCCAGCAGCCCCCCAGCGGGAGTTCGAGATACGCAGTATTTT. Translated, it gives CASSPPAGVRDTQYF.

V is TRBV18 and J is TRBJ2-7; D is possibly TRBD2 (6 bases). With 3 bases removed from V and 3 bases from J, the gap between germline ends came to 9 bases. The CDR3 sequence is 13 residues long. In germline, CDR1 is KGHSH, CDR2 LQKENI. In DNA, the CDR3 is TGTGCCAGCTCACCGTGGGACTTCTACGAGCAGTACTTC. Translation gives CASSPWDFYEQYF.

This sequence joins TRBV9 and TRBJ1-2, with D possibly TRBD1 on 5 matching bases. V was clipped by 0 bases and J by 2 bases, with 14 bases between them. The germline V gene has CDR1 SGDLS and CDR2 YYNGEE. The CDR3 is 16 residues long. CDR3 amino acids: CASSVGNRNTNYGYTF. In DNA, the CDR3 is TGTGCCAGCAGCGTAGGGAACAGGAATACAAACTATGGCTACACCTTC. The variable domain in full, with the rest retrieved from reference TRBV9 and TRBJ1-2, is DSGVTQTPKHLITATGQRVTLRCSPRSGDLSVYWYQQSLDQGLQFLIQYYNGEERAKGNILERFSAQQFPDLHSELNLSSLELGDSALYFCASSVGNRNTNYGYTFGSGTRLTVV.

This rearrangement joins TRBV7-8 to TRBJ2-5; no clear D gene. The CDR3 totals 14 residues. Germline values: CDR1 SGHVS, CDR2 FQNEAQ. Trimming cost V 6 bases and J 4 bases, with 15 bases left between them. CDR3 loop: CASRPGRSGETQYF. The CDR3, as DNA: TGTGCCAGCAGGCCGGGTAGGTCGGGAGAGACCCAGTACTTC. Full variable domain (missing parts from reference TRBV7-8 and TRBJ2-5): GAGVSQSPRYKVAKRGQDVALRCDPISGHVSLFWYQQALGQGPEFLTYFQNEAQLDKSGLPSDRFFAERPEGSVSTLKIQRTQQEDSAVYLCASRPGRSGETQYFGPGTRLLVL.

The chain recombines TRBV30 with TRBJ1-6, with TRBD1 identical over 7 bases. The CDR3 length is 14 residues. V lost 2 bases to trimming and J lost 10 bases; unmatched junction nucleotides: 8. Germline V CDR1 and CDR2: GTSNPN, SVGIG (reference sequence). In DNA, the CDR3 is TGTGCCTGGAGTATAGGGGGCGGTGACTCACCCCTCCACTTT. Its protein product is CAWSIGGGDSPLHF.

The chain is built from TRBV7-9 and TRBJ1-1, with D unclear. This CDR3 has 13 amino acids. Trimming took 5 bases from V and 2 from J, leaving 9 bases between them. Germline V gene lookup returns CDR1 SEHNR and CDR2 FQNEAQ (reference sequence). CDR3 region: CASSPRGNTEAFF. The CDR3 coding sequence is TGTGCCAGCAGCCCTCGCGGTAACACTGAAGCTTTCTTT.

V usage is TRBV7-6 and J usage is TRBJ2-1, with 8 nucleotides matching TRBD2. The trim removed 5 bases at V and 3 bases at J, leaving 9 bases unmatched. In germline, CDR1 is SGHVS, CDR2 FNYEAQ. This CDR3 region has 16 residues. The CDR3 is CASSERRGGGYNEQFF. The CDR3 bases are TGTGCCAGCAGCGAGAGACGGGGGGGAGGCTACAATGAGCAGTTCTTC.

This clone was seen only a few times. The CDR3 coding sequence is TGTGCCAGCAGGACCATAGGCGATCGGACTACTGAAGCTTTCTTT. Translated, it gives CASRTIGDRTTEAFF. The chain uses TRBV28 and TRBJ1-1, with unresolved D. Germline V lookup: CDR1 MDHEN, CDR2 SYDVKM. This CDR3 is 15 amino acids long. The V end was cut by 6 bases, the J end by 5 bases, with 19 bases between.

This clone was seen once. V usage is TRBV5-1 and J usage is TRBJ2-1; D gene uncertain. From germline, CDR1 is SGHRS and CDR2 YFSETQ. The CDR3 is 16 amino acids. The V end lost 0 bases, the J end lost 0 bases, and 10 bases lay between the germline ends. DNA for the CDR3: TGCGCCAGCAGCTTGGCCCCAGCAGGCTCCTACAATGAGCAGTTCTTC. Its translation is CASSLAPAGSYNEQFF.

This clone was seen a handful of times. This rearrangement joins TRBV28 to TRBJ1-4; the match to TRBD1 covers 9 bases. There are 15 residues in the CDR3. Germline CDR1 reads MDHEN; CDR2 reads SYDVKM. V lost 1 base to trimming and J lost 8 bases; unmatched junction nucleotides: 5. The CDR3 loop is CASSLFGTGQEKLFF. CDR3 sequence (DNA): TGTGCCAGCAGTTTATTTGGGACAGGGCAAGAAAAACTGTTTTTT.

The V call is TRBV5-1, the J call TRBJ1-6, with TRBD1 as a possible D gene (5 bases). The CDR3 runs 15 residues. Germline CDR1 SGHRS, CDR2 YFSETQ. V lost 4 bases to trimming and J lost 5 bases, with 13 bases between them. This CDR3 is CASSPRTTDNSPLHF. In DNA, the CDR3 is TGCGCCAGCAGCCCTCGGACAACGGATAATTCACCCCTCCACTTT.

In DNA, the CDR3 is TGTGCCTGGAGTGCGGACTATACCTACCGGTCCCACGAGCAGTACTTC. As protein: CAWSADYTYRSHEQYF. The chain is built from TRBV30 and TRBJ2-5; perhaps TRBD2 as D (6 bases). The DNA end favors TRBJ2-7, so the J call may be wrong. The CDR3 is 16 residues long. Germline V gene lookup returns CDR1 GTSNPN and CDR2 SVGIG (reference sequence).

This rearrangement joins TRBV29-1 to TRBJ1-5; 9 bases fit TRBD1. CDR1 is SQVTM and CDR2 is ANQGSEA in the germline V gene. V gave up 4 bases and J gave up 6 bases; unmatched junction bases: 4. The CDR3 covers 13 residues. As DNA, the CDR3 is TGCAGCGTTGGGGACAGGGTGGGTCAGCCCCAGCATTTT. It specifies CSVGDRVGQPQHF. Variable domain in full (rest from reference TRBV29-1 and TRBJ1-5): SAVISQKPSRDICQRGTSLTIQCQVDSQVTMMFWYRQQPGQSLTLIATANQGSEATYESGFVIDKFPISRPNLTFSTLTVSNMSPEDSSIYLCSVGDRVGQPQHFGDGTRLSIL.

The V call is TRBV4-1, the J call TRBJ1-3, with 11 bases identical to TRBD1. The CDR3 spans 13 residues. Trimming removed 8 bases from V and 8 bases from J; junction bases left unmatched: 5. Germline-derived CDR1 and CDR2 are MGHRA and YSYEKL. CDR3 residues: CASSQGQGDTIYF. CDR3 bases: TGCGCCAGCTCCCAGGGACAGGGGGACACCATATATTTT.

This clone was seen a single time. V usage is TRBV6-4 and J usage is TRBJ1-1, with D uncertain. CDR1 is MRHNA, CDR2 SNTAGT, per germline. This CDR3 has 14 residues. Trimming left V 4 bases short and J 0 bases short, with 9 bases between. The CDR3 DNA follows: TGTGCCAGCAGTGTGAGCGTTTTGAACACTGAAGCTTTCTTT. Its protein product is CASSVSVLNTEAFF.

The chain is built from TRBV6-1 and TRBJ1-2; TRBD1 matches 8 bases. The CDR3 runs 15 residues. The germline gives CDR1 MNHNS, CDR2 SASEGT. V gave up 8 bases and J gave up 0 bases; unmatched junction bases: 8. CDR3 sequence (DNA): TGTGCCAGCTTGGGACAGGTTCCAGCTAACTATGGCTACACCTTC. Amino acids: CASLGQVPANYGYTF.

This clone was recorded once. The V call is TRBV28, the J call TRBJ2-3; weak D call: TRBD2 (5 bases). Germline loops: CDR1 MDHEN, CDR2 SYDVKM. This CDR3 contains 15 residues. The ends were cut back, 7 bases at V and 0 bases at J, with 14 bases in the middle. The CDR3 here is CASTPIGVSTDTQYF. The CDR3, as DNA: TGTGCCAGCACCCCGATCGGGGTTAGCACAGATACGCAGTATTTT.